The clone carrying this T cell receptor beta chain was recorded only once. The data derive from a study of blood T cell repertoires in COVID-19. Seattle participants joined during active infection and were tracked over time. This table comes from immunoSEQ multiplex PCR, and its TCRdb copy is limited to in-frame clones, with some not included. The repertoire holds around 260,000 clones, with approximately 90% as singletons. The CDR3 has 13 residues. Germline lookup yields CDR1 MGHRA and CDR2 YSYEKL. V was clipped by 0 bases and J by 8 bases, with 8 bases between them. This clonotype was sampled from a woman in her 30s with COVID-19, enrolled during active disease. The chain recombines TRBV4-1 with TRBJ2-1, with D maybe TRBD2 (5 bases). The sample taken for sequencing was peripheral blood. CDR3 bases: TGCGCCAGCAGCCAAGACGGGATAGATGAGCAGTTCTTC. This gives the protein CASSQDGIDEQFF.